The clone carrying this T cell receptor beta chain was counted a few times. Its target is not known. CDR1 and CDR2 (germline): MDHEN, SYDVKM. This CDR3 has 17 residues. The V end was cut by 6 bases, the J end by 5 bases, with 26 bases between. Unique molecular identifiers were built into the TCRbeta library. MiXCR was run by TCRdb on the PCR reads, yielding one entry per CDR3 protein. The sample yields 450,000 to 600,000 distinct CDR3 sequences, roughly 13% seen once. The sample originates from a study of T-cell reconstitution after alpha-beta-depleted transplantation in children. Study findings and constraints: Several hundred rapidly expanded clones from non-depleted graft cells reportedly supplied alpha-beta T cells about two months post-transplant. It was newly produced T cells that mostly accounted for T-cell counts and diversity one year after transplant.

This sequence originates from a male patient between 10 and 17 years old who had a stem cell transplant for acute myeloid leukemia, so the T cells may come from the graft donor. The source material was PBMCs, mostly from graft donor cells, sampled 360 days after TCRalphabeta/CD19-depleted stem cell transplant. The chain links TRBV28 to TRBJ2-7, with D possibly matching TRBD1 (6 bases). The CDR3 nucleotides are TGTGCCAGCAGATTGATTTTGGGCCGGGACATAAACCACGAGCAGTACTTC. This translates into CASRLILGRDINHEQYF. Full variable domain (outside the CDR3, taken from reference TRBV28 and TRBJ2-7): DVKVTQSSRYLVKRTGEKVFLECVQDMDHENMFWYRQDPGLGLRLIYFSYDVKMKEKGDIPEGYSVSREKKERFSLILESASTNQTSMYLCASRLILGRDINHEQYFGPGTRLTVT.